This T cell receptor (beta chain) was sequenced in a study of T cells after yellow fever vaccination. TCRdb itself ran the 5' RACE reads through MiXCR, one entry per CDR3 protein. The sample holds approximately 160,000 distinct CDR3 sequences, roughly 8.8% seen once. The CDR3 loop spans 16 amino acids. Germline CDR1 reads SGHVS; CDR2 reads FNYEAQ. The ends lost 1 base at V and 1 base at J; junction bases unmatched: 3. This receptor was taken from a man in his late teens or twenties who received the YFV17D yellow fever vaccine. Sequences were derived from CD8+ T cells sorted from PBMCs, sampled 45 days after the yellow fever booster vaccination. The gene calls are TRBV7-6 and TRBJ1-5; 8 bases fit TRBD1. CDR3 residues: CASSLGSGGSNQPQHF. CDR3 DNA: TGTGCCAGCAGCTTAGGATCAGGGGGCAGCAATCAGCCCCAGCATTTT.